This T cell receptor (beta chain) comes out of a study of blood T cells in healthy people across ages. Between the trimmed V and J ends, which lost 6 bases and 8 bases, there was a span of 13 bases. The CDR3 sequence is 13 residues long. This clonotype was recorded many times. Sample-barcoded 5' priming and a J-beta primer mix drove a second PCR of about 6 to 12 cycles. MiXCR was run by TCRdb on the 5' RACE reads, yielding one entry per CDR3 protein. The sample consists of over 750,000 distinct CDR3 sequences, 20% to 25% of them appearing once. These data also featured in a second study, about T cells of mothers and their children. From that paper: In this cohort, donors were three healthy Caucasian mothers plus their six children.

This receptor was obtained from a boy aged 5-17 years in good health. The sample consisted of blood. The V call is TRBV12-3 or TRBV12-4, the J call TRBJ1-4; a possible D gene is TRBD1 (5 bases). CDR3 region: CASRTAHGEKLFF. CDR3 in DNA: TGTGCCAGCAGGACAGCACACGGCGAAAAACTGTTTTTT.